This is a list of T cell receptor beta chains from one sample in a study of CD8 T cells in ankylosing spondylitis. TCRdb ran MiXCR on the 5' RACE reads and lists one entry per CDR3 protein. The sample yields about 140,000 distinct CDR3 sequences, under 35% seen once. Sequencing input: synovial fluid, either unsorted or a sorted T cell fraction (not recorded which). The receptors come from a male donor with ankylosing spondylitis. Both conserved end residues are part of each CDR3. The order of the fields is V gene, J gene, CDR3 protein.

V gene: TRBV20-1; J gene: TRBJ2-2; CDR3 protein: CSARTSGSTGELFF
V gene: TRBV11-2; J gene: TRBJ1-1; CDR3 protein: CASSLRDRAFF
V gene: TRBV5-1; J gene: TRBJ2-5; CDR3 protein: CASRTQGAGEETQYF
V gene: TRBV5-1; J gene: TRBJ1-1; CDR3 protein: CASSRGGATEAFF
V gene: TRBV11-3; J gene: TRBJ1-2; CDR3 protein: CASSLTAAYGYTF
V gene: TRBV6-5; J gene: TRBJ2-2; CDR3 protein: CASSYSGFSGELFF
V gene: TRBV18; J gene: TRBJ1-2; CDR3 protein: CASSPPRGEGYGYTF
V gene: TRBV20-1; J gene: TRBJ2-3; CDR3 protein: CSVSDVPGLALTDTQYF
V gene: TRBV2; J gene: TRBJ2-1; CDR3 protein: CASSEGVVGNEQFF
V gene: TRBV4-1; J gene: TRBJ1-5; CDR3 protein: CASSQDEGDGQPQHF
V gene: TRBV20-1; J gene: TRBJ1-3; CDR3 protein: CSAPNRNGNTIYF
V gene: TRBV20-1; J gene: TRBJ1-5; CDR3 protein: CSAGDRSYQPQHF
V gene: TRBV6-1; J gene: TRBJ1-5; CDR3 protein: CASNLQKNQPQHF
V gene: TRBV6-1; J gene: TRBJ2-3; CDR3 protein: CASSEAGSADTQYF
V gene: TRBV2; J gene: TRBJ2-3; CDR3 protein: CASKEHRLTDTQYF
V gene: TRBV11-3; J gene: TRBJ2-1; CDR3 protein: CASSPLAGVGNEQFF
V gene: TRBV4-2; J gene: TRBJ1-1; CDR3 protein: CASRGVTEQGMNTEAFF
V gene: TRBV7-6; J gene: TRBJ2-3; CDR3 protein: CASSSTQLAQYF
V gene: TRBV5-1; J gene: TRBJ1-1; CDR3 protein: CASSAPGLGNTEAFF
V gene: TRBV3-1; J gene: TRBJ2-7; CDR3 protein: CASSPVGPWEQYF
V gene: TRBV11-2; J gene: TRBJ2-2; CDR3 protein: CASSSKQGTGELFF
V gene: TRBV5-1; J gene: TRBJ2-1; CDR3 protein: CASSLGLAGNYNEQFF
V gene: TRBV19; J gene: TRBJ2-2; CDR3 protein: CASSIDRVGTGELFF
V gene: TRBV5-1; J gene: TRBJ2-3; CDR3 protein: CASSPISGSVADTQYF
V gene: TRBV25-1; J gene: TRBJ2-1; CDR3 protein: CASSEPYYGTPNNEQFF